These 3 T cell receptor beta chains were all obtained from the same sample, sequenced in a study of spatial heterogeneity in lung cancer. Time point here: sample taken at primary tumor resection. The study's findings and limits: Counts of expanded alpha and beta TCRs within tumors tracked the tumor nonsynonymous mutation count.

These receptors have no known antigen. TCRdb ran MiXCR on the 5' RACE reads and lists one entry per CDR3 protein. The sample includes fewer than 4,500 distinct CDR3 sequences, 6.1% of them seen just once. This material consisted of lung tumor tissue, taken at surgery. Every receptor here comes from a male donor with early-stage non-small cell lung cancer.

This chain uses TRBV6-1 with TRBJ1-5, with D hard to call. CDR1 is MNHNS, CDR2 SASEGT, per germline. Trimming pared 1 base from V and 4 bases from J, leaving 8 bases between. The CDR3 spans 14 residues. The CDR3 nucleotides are TGTGCCAGCAGTGAAGGGGCACTTAATCAGCCCCAGCATTTT. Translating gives CASSEGALNQPQHF.

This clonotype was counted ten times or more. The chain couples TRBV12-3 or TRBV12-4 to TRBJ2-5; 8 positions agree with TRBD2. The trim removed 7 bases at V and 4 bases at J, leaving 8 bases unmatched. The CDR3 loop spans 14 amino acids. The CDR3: CASTHGGGRETQYF. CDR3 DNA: TGTGCCAGCACCCACGGGGGGGGGAGAGAGACCCAGTACTTC.

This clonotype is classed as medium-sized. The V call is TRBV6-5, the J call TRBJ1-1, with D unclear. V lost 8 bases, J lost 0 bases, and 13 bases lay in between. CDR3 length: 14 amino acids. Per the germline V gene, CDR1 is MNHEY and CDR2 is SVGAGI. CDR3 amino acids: CASSPGLMNTEAFF. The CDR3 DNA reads TGTGCCAGCTCGCCAGGCTTAATGAACACTGAAGCTTTCTTT.